This TCR beta chain stems from a study of metastatic and nonmetastatic thyroid tumors. Study-wide background: Comparison of repertoires was carried out across blood and tumor or nodule tissue from malignant and benign thyroid patients.

Thyroid surgery was preceded by no treatment in any patient. TCRdb reanalyzed the PCR reads via MiXCR. The sample comprises several thousand clones, over 25% of which are singletons, and approximately 10% rests with the top ten. J gave up 8 bases and V 3 bases, and 8 bases lay outside the gene matches. Germline CDR1 MDHEN, CDR2 SYDVKM. The CDR3 runs 14 residues. The rearrangement joins TRBV28 to TRBJ1-2, with 8 bases lining up with TRBD1. This receptor was obtained from a female donor with papillary thyroid cancer or a benign thyroid nodule (not recorded which). Some clones in this sample may be carry-over from other donors' samples. The sample taken for sequencing was adjacent normal tissue. The CDR3 is CASSLGTGGRGYTF. The CDR3 DNA reads TGTGCCAGCAGTTTGGGTACAGGGGGAAGGGGCTACACCTTC.